The next 8 T cell receptor beta chains were all read from a single sample in a study of T cells in Graves' hyperthyroidism and ophthalmopathy. RNA transcripts provided the source from which TCR beta CDR3 regions were amplified. During a first-round RT-PCR of the TCR CDR3, the HTBI primer set was used. TCRdb recomputed calls from the multiplex PCR reads with MiXCR, one row per CDR3 protein. The sample records about 200,000 distinct CDR3 sequences, under 20% being singletons. Sequences were obtained from blood. Every receptor here comes from a man in his fifties with Graves' hyperthyroidism.

This clonotype was picked up a small number of times. This sequence joins TRBV5-1 and TRBJ2-3; the D is unclear. Germline V gene lookup returns CDR1 SGHRS and CDR2 YFSETQ. The CDR3 sequence is 16 residues long. Trimming cost V 3 bases and J 0 bases, with 14 bases left between them. CDR3 DNA: TGCGCCAGCAGCTCTAGACCCCGGGCGAGCACAGATACGCAGTATTTT. Amino acids: CASSSRPRASTDTQYF.

This clonotype was observed at least ten times. The genes are TRBV20-1 and TRBJ1-1, with D uncertain. Germline-derived CDR1 and CDR2 are DFQATT and SNEGSKA (reference sequence). With 8 bases removed from V and 7 bases from J, the gap between germline ends came to 11 bases. The CDR3 spans 10 residues. CDR3 sequence: CSPWAVEAFF. CDR3 in DNA: TGCAGTCCTTGGGCAGTTGAAGCTTTCTTT.

The table lists this clonotype with many counts. The V call is TRBV5-1, the J call TRBJ2-7; D tentatively fits TRBD1 or TRBD2 (7 bases each). CDR1 and CDR2 from the germline V gene are SGHRS and YFSETQ. This CDR3 is 14 amino acids long. The V and J ends lost 3 bases and 3 bases respectively, with 13 bases between them. CDR3 DNA: TGCGCCAGCAGCTCGCAGGGGGGGCTCTACGAGCAGTACTTC. The encoded protein is CASSSQGGLYEQYF.

This clonotype was found many times. This chain links TRBV6-1 with TRBJ2-7; TRBD1 matches 7 bases. Germline V gives CDR1 MNHNS, CDR2 SASEGT. V lost 4 bases and J lost 4; bases outside the gene matches: 7. This CDR3 is built from 14 residues. The CDR3: CASSAGTDLYEQYF. The CDR3 DNA is TGTGCCAGCAGTGCCGGGACAGATCTTTACGAGCAGTACTTC.

In this sample, this clonotype turned up many times. The rearrangement uses TRBV28 and TRBJ1-5; weak D call: TRBD1 (6 bases). The CDR3 length is 16 residues. Per the germline V gene, CDR1 is MDHEN and CDR2 is SYDVKM. V lost 3 bases to trimming and J lost 0 bases, with 12 bases between them. For the CDR3, the DNA is TGTGCCAGCAGTTTGAGACAGGTTTATAGCAATCAGCCCCAGCATTTT. Residues: CASSLRQVYSNQPQHF.

This clonotype turned up a few times. The genes are TRBV7-3 and TRBJ1-5, with D uncertain. The CDR3 extends over 12 amino acids. Germline CDR1 reads SGHTA; CDR2 reads FQGTGA. The V and J ends lost 8 bases and 0 bases respectively, with 5 bases between them. The CDR3 protein is CASYYSNQPQHF. CDR3 coding DNA: TGTGCCAGCTATTATAGCAATCAGCCCCAGCATTTT. The whole variable domain, filled in from reference TRBV7-3 and TRBJ1-5, reads GAGVSQTPSNKVTEKGKYVELRCDPISGHTALYWYRQSLGQGPEFLIYFQGTGAADDSGLPNDRFFAVRPEGSVSTLKIQRTERGDSAVYLCASYYSNQPQHFGDGTRLSIL.

There are many counts of this clonotype. The rearrangement uses TRBV6-1 and TRBJ2-1; the D gene is possibly TRBD2 (6 bases). Germline-derived CDR1 and CDR2 are MNHNS and SASEGT. Trimming removed 6 bases from V and 4 bases from J, with 16 bases in between. This CDR3 spans 15 amino acids. The CDR3 DNA reads TGTGCCAGCAGCCCGGGACTCGAGCTTTACAATGAGCAGTTCTTC. Amino acids: CASSPGLELYNEQFF.

This clonotype has at least ten counts. This chain links TRBV30 with TRBJ2-5, with 8 bases matching TRBD2. V lost 4 bases to trimming and J lost 5 bases; unmatched junction nucleotides: 9. The germline V gene encodes CDR1 GTSNPN and CDR2 SVGIG (reference sequence). The CDR3 is made up of 14 amino acids. CDR3 sequence (DNA): TGTGCCTGGAACTCCGGGAGGGGCGTTGAGACCCAGTACTTC. The encoded protein is CAWNSGRGVETQYF.